Many counts were recorded for the clone carrying this TCR beta chain. Its target is not known. These data belong to a study of T-cell reconstitution after alpha-beta-depleted transplantation in children. Whole-study results and caveats: Most T-cell counts and diversity one year after the transplant came from T cells that were newly produced. After transplant, at about two months, alpha-beta T cells were reportedly derived from several hundred expanded graft clones. Some patients' high day-60 TCRbeta diversity was traced to surviving recipient T cells and thymic progenitors.

Construction of the TCRbeta library involved unique molecular identifiers. TCRdb passed the PCR reads through MiXCR, listing each CDR3 protein once. The table lists roughly 16,000 distinct CDR3 sequences, 12% of them singletons. This CDR3 comprises 13 residues. The V end lost 2 bases, the J end lost 3 bases, and 5 bases lay between the germline ends. CDR1 is SGHRS, CDR2 YFSETQ, per germline. The input for sequencing was PBMCs, mostly from graft donor cells, taken 180 days after TCRalphabeta/CD19-depleted stem cell transplant. This receptor was identified in a boy under two years old who had a stem cell transplant for Wiskott-Aldrich syndrome, so the T cells may come from the graft donor. The rearrangement links TRBV5-1 to TRBJ2-2; D gene uncertain. Written as DNA, the CDR3 is TGCGCCAGCAGCTTCCCGGACACCGGGGAGCTGTTTTTT. Protein product: CASSFPDTGELFF.